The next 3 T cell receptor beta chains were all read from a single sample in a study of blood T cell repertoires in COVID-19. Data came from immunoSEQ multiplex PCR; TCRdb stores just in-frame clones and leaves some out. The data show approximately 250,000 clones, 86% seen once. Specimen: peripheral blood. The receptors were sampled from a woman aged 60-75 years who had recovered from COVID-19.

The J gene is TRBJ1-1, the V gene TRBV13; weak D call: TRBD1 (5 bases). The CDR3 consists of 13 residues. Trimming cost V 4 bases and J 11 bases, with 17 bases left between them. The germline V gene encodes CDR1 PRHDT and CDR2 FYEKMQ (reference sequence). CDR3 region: CASSSRPQGWAFF. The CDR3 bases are TGTGCCAGCAGCTCTCGTCCTCAGGGTTGGGCTTTCTTT.

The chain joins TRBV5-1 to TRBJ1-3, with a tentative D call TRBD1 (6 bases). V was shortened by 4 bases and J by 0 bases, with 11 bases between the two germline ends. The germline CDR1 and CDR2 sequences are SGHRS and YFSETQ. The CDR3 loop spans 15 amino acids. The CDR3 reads CASSPAQGSGNTIYF. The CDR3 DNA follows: TGCGCCAGCAGCCCCGCACAGGGCTCTGGAAACACCATATATTTT.

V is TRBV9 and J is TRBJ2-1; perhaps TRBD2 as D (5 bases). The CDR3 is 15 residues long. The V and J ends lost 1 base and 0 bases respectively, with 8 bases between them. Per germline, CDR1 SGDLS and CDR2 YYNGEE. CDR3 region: CASSVSGSSYNEQFF. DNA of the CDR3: TGTGCCAGCAGCGTATCGGGGAGCTCCTACAATGAGCAGTTCTTC.